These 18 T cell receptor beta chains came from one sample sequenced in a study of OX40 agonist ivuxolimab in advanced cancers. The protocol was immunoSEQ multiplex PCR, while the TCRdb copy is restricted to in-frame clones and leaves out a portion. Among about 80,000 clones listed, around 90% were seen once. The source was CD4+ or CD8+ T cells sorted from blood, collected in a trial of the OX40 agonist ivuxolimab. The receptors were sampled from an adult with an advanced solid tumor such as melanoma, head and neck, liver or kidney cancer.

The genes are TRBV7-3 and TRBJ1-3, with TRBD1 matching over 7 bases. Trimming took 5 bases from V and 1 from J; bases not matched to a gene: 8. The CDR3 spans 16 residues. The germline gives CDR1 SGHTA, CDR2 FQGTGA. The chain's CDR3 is CASSPYGQASGNTIYF. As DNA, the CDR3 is TGTGCCAGCAGCCCCTATGGACAGGCGTCTGGAAACACCATATATTTT.

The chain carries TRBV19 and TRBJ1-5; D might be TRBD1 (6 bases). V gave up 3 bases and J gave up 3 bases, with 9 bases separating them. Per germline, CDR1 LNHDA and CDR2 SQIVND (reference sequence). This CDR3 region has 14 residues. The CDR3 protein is CASSMRGTNQPQHF. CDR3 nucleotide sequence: TGTGCCAGTAGTATGAGGGGGACCAATCAGCCCCAGCATTTT.

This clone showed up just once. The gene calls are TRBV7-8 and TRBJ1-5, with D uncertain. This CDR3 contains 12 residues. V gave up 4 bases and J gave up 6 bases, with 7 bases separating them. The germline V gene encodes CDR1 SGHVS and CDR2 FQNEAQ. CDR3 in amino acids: CASSSSGQPQHF. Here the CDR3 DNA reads TGTGCCAGCAGCTCCTCGGGTCAGCCCCAGCATTTT.

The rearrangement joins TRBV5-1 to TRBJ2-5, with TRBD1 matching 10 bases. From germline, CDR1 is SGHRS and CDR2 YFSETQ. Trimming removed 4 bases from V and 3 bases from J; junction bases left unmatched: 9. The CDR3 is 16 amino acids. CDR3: CASSPRSDRGKETQYF. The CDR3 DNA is TGCGCCAGCAGCCCACGGTCGGACAGGGGGAAAGAGACCCAGTACTTC. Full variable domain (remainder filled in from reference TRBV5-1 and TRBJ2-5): KAGVTQTPRYLIKTRGQQVTLSCSPISGHRSVSWYQQTPGQGLQFLFEYFSETQRNKGNFPGRFSGRQFSNSRSEMNVSTLELGDSALYLCASSPRSDRGKETQYFGPGTRLLVL.

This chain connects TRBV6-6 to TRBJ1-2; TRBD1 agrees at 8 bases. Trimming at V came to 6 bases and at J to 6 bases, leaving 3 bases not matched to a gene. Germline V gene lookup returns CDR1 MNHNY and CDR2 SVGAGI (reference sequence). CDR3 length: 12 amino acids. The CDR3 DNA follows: TGTGCCAGCAGCAAACAGGGGGATGGCTACACCTTC. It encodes CASSKQGDGYTF.

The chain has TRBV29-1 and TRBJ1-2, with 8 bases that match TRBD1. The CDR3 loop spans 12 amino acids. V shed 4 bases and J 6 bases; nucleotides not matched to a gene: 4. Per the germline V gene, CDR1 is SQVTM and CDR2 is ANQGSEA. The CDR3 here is CSVGQGRDGYTF. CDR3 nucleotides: TGCAGCGTTGGACAGGGGCGGGATGGCTACACCTTC.

The CDR3 sequence is CASSPRARDTQYF. For the CDR3, the DNA is TGCGCCAGCAGTCCCCGGGCCCGAGATACGCAGTATTTT. V usage is TRBV10-1 and J usage is TRBJ2-3; D uncertain. The CDR3 length is 13 residues. V was cut by 5 bases and J by 5 bases, with 11 bases left in between. From germline, CDR1 is WNHNN and CDR2 SYGVQD (reference sequence).

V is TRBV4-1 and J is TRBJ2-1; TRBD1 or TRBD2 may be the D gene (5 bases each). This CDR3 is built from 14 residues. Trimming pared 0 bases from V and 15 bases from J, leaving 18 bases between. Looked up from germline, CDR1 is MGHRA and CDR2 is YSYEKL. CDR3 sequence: CASSQEIGQRGTFF. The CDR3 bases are TGCGCCAGCAGCCAAGAGATCGGACAAAGAGGGACGTTCTTC.

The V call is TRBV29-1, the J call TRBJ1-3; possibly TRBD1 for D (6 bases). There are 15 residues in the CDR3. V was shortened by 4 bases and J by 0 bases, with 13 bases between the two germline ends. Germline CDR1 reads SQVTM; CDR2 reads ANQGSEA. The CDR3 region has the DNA TGCAGCGTTGCTAATACAGGGAGCTCTGGAAACACCATATATTTT. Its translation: CSVANTGSSGNTIYF.

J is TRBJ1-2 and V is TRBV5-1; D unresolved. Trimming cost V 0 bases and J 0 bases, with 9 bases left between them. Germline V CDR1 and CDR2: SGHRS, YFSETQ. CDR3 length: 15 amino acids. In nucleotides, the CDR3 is TGCGCCAGCAGCTTGGCCGGGTCCTCTAACTATGGCTACACCTTC. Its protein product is CASSLAGSSNYGYTF.

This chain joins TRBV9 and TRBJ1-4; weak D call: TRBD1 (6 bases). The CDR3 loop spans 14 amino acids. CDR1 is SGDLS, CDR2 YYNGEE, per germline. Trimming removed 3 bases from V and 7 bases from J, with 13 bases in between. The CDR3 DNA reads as TGTGCCAGCAGCGCCACAGGGTCCCCTGAAAAACTGTTTTTT. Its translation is CASSATGSPEKLFF.

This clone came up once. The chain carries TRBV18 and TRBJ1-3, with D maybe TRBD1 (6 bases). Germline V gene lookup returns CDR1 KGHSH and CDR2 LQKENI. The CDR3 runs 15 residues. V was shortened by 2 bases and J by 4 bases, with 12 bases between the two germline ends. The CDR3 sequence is CASSPDRIVGNTIYF. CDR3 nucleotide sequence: TGTGCCAGCTCACCAGACAGGATCGTCGGAAACACCATATATTTT.

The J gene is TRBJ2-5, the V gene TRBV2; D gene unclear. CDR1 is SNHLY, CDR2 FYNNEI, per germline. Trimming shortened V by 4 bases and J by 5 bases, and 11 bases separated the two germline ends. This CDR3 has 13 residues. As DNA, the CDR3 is TGTGCCAGCAGTGTTCTCCGTGAGGAGACCCAGTACTTC. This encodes CASSVLREETQYF. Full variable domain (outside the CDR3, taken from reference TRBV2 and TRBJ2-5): EPEVTQTPSHQVTQMGQEVILRCVPISNHLYFYWYRQILGQKVEFLVSFYNNEISEKSEIFDDQFSVERPDGSNFTLKIRSTKLEDSAMYFCASSVLREETQYFGPGTRLLVL.

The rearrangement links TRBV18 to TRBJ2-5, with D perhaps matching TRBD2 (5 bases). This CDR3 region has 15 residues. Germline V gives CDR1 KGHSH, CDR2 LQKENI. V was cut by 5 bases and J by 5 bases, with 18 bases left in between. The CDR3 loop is CASSSRRARDETQYF. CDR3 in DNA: TGTGCCAGCTCATCAAGACGGGCGAGGGATGAGACCCAGTACTTC.

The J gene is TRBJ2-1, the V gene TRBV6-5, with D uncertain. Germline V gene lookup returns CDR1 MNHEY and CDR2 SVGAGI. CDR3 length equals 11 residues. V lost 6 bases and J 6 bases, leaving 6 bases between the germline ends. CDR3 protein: CASSLANEQFF. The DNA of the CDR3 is TGTGCCAGCAGCTTAGCCAATGAGCAGTTCTTC.

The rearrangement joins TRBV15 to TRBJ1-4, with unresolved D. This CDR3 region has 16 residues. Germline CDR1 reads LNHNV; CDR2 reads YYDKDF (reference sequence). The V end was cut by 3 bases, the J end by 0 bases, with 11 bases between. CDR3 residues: CATSRETKATNEKLFF. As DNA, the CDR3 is TGTGCCACCAGCAGGGAGACCAAGGCAACTAATGAAAAACTGTTTTTT.

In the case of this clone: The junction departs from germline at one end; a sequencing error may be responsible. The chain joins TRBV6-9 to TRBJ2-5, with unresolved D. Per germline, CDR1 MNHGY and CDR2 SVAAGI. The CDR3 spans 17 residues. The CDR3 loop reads CVSSYPPHNSPQETQYF. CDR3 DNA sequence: TGTGTCAGCAGTTATCCCCCCCACAACTCCCCTCAAGAGACCCAGTACTTC.

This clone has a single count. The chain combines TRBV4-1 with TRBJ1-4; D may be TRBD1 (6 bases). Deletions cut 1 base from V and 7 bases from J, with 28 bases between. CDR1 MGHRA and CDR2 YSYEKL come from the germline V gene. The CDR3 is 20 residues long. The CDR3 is CASSQGPRKLLRGRVEKLFF. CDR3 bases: TGCGCCAGCAGCCAAGGACCCCGTAAACTCCTGCGGGGGCGGGTTGAAAAACTGTTTTTT.